The rows below give T cell receptor beta chains drawn from one sample of a study of a mutant IDH1 vaccine in newly diagnosed glioma. The method was immunoSEQ multiplex PCR; TCRdb's version includes in-frame clones alone and lacks a portion of them. The sample holds over 45,000 clones, less than 80% seen once. Antigens for these TCRs are unknown. The material was PBMCs, obtained from a glioma patient whose treatment included an IDH1 peptide vaccine. The source is a man aged 40-50 years with glioma. Both conserved end residues are part of each CDR3. D genes are given only for firm matches. Size values are once, few and many counts, or a class for expanded clones, and some rows have none.

>TRBJ2-3|NA|NA|TRBV29-1
CSFSGGANPTDTQYF
TGCAGCTTCTCCGGTGGGGCAAACCCCACAGATACGCAGTATTTT
>TRBJ2-7|NA|TRBD2|TRBV5-1
CASSLGKAGGPRTYEQYF
TGCGCCAGCAGCTTGGGGAAAGCGGGAGGTCCGCGAACCTACGAGCAGTACTTC
>TRBJ2-1|NA|NA|TRBV5-6
CASSPLAYNEQFF
TGTGCCAGCAGCCCGCTAGCGTACAATGAGCAGTTCTTC
>TRBJ1-1|NA|NA|TRBV5-6
CASSYDRDISEAFF
TGTGCCAGCAGCTACGACCGCGACATATCTGAAGCTTTCTTT
>TRBJ2-7|NA|NA|TRBV2
CASSDYVGTIRYEQYF
TGTGCCAGCAGTGATTATGTAGGGACAATCCGCTACGAGCAGTACTTC
>TRBJ1-1|NA|NA|TRBV7-9
CASSLGGALEAFF
TGTGCCAGCAGCTTGGGGGGAGCCCTTGAAGCTTTCTTT
>TRBJ1-3|NA|TRBD1|TRBV28
CASSPGQLGNTIYF
TGTGCCAGCAGTCCGGGACAGCTTGGAAACACCATATATTTT
>TRBJ1-5|once|TRBD1|TRBV27
CASSPRTGGSNQPQHF
TGTGCCAGCAGTCCTCGGACAGGGGGTAGCAATCAGCCCCAGCATTTT
>TRBJ1-2|NA|NA|TRBV7-9
CASSLVRQGPYGYTF
TGTGCCAGCAGCTTAGTGCGGCAGGGCCCCTATGGCTACACCTTC
>TRBJ2-3|NA|TRBD1|TRBV4-1
CASSQPDRGLWDTQYF
TGCGCCAGCAGCCAACCGGACAGGGGGCTGTGGGATACGCAGTATTTT
>TRBJ1-2|NA|TRBD1|TRBV27
CASSLGQGAAGYTF
TGTGCCAGCAGTTTGGGGCAGGGGGCGGCTGGCTACACCTTC
>TRBJ2-7|NA|TRBD2|TRBV7-2
CASSLVGGRGGEQYF
TGTGCCAGCAGCTTAGTAGGCGGGAGAGGTGGCGAGCAGTACTTC
>TRBJ2-1|NA|NA|TRBV27
CASSLWDGSDEQFF
TGTGCCAGCAGTTTATGGGACGGGTCGGATGAGCAGTTCTTC
>TRBJ1-1|NA|NA|TRBV10-3
CAISAVESEAFF
TGTGCCATCAGTGCCGTGGAATCTGAAGCTTTCTTT
>TRBJ2-5|NA|NA|TRBV5-6
CASSLLGNRPETQYF
TGTGCCAGCAGCTTGCTAGGAAACAGACCAGAGACCCAGTACTTC
>TRBJ2-3|NA|TRBD2|TRBV4-3
CASSQDGGSGHSTDTQYF
TGCGCCAGCAGCCAAGATGGGGGTAGCGGGCACAGCACAGATACGCAGTATTTT
>TRBJ2-2|NA|NA|TRBV6-5
CASRRRGTTVGELFF
TGTGCCAGCAGAAGACGGGGTACCACCGTCGGGGAGCTGTTTTTT
>TRBJ2-1|NA|TRBD2|TRBV7-2
CASSLEGLAGGRSFF
TGTGCCAGCAGCTTAGAAGGACTAGCGGGAGGGCGGTCGTTCTTC
>TRBJ1-1|NA|NA|TRBV18
CASSSVGTNTEAFF
TGTGCCAGCTCTTCCGTAGGGACGAACACTGAAGCTTTCTTT
>TRBJ2-1|NA|NA|TRBV9
CASSGSDSSQNEQFF
TGTGCCAGTTCAGGGAGCGATTCTTCTCAAAATGAGCAGTTCTTC
>TRBJ1-3|NA|NA|TRBV7-2
CASSLASLEYLGNTIYF
TGTGCCAGCAGCTTAGCGAGTCTCGAATACCTGGGAAACACCATATATTTT
>TRBJ2-3|few|NA|TRBV30
CAGGAEGGTDTQYF
TGTGCCGGTGGGGCCGAAGGAGGCACAGATACGCAGTATTTT
>TRBJ2-1|NA|TRBD1|TRBV4-1
CASSQGDRGLYNEQFF
TGCGCCAGCAGCCAAGGAGACAGGGGGCTGTACAATGAGCAGTTCTTC
>TRBJ2-4|NA|TRBD1|TRBV30
CAWSEQGANKNIQYF
TGTGCCTGGAGTGAACAGGGGGCGAACAAAAACATTCAGTACTTC
>TRBJ1-2|NA|NA|TRBV2
CASSESSGYFGYTF
TGTGCCAGCAGTGAATCTTCAGGGTACTTTGGCTACACCTTC
>TRBJ2-3|NA|NA|TRBV6-5
CASSYSSAHSTDTQYF
TGTGCCAGCAGTTATTCGTCCGCCCATAGCACAGATACGCAGTATTTT
>TRBJ2-3|NA|TRBD2|TRBV27
CASSSPGLAGEKIDTQYF
TGTGCCAGCAGTTCTCCGGGACTAGCGGGAGAAAAGATAGATACGCAGTATTTT
>TRBJ2-3|NA|TRBD2|TRBV5-1
CASSPKREGLVTDTQYF
TGCGCCAGCAGCCCCAAGCGGGAGGGCCTTGTCACAGATACGCAGTATTTT
>TRBJ1-4|NA|NA|TRBV4-3
CASSQTTGNEKLFF
TGCGCCAGCAGCCAGACAACAGGGAATGAAAAACTGTTTTTT
>TRBJ2-2|NA|NA|TRBV9
CANSVGGTGELFF
TGTGCCAACAGCGTAGGCGGCACCGGGGAGCTGTTTTTT
>TRBJ2-1|NA|TRBD2|TRBV5-4
CASRSGRGQFF
TGTGCCAGCAGGAGCGGGAGAGGGCAGTTCTTC
>TRBJ2-2|NA|TRBD2|TRBV28
CAMSGLATGELFF
TGTGCCATGTCGGGACTAGCGACCGGGGAGCTGTTTTTT
>TRBJ2-7|NA|TRBD2|TRBV5-4
CASSLGLAPYEQYF
TGTGCCAGCAGCTTGGGACTAGCCCCCTACGAGCAGTACTTC
>TRBJ1-5|NA|NA|TRBV11-2
CASSLASSNQPQHF
TGTGCCAGCAGCTTAGCATCTAGCAATCAGCCCCAGCATTTT
>TRBJ2-5|once|TRBD2|TRBV12-5
CASGPLGLAEETQYF
TGTGCTAGTGGTCCTCTCGGACTAGCGGAAGAGACCCAGTACTTC
>TRBJ2-6|NA|NA|TRBV30
CAVGGQLGGANVLTF
TGTGCCGTTGGAGGGCAGTTAGGTGGGGCCAACGTCCTGACTTTC
>TRBJ2-3|once|NA|TRBV28
CASTSGNTQYF
TGTGCCAGCACCTCGGGGAATACGCAGTATTTT
>TRBJ2-3|NA|NA|TRBV5-8
CASSPGGAGAVDTQYF
TGTGCCAGCAGCCCCGGCGGGGCAGGGGCGGTAGATACGCAGTATTTT
>TRBJ1-1|NA|NA|TRBV18
CASSPGEDTEAFF
TGTGCCAGCTCACCAGGAGAGGACACTGAAGCTTTCTTT
>TRBJ1-1|NA|TRBD1|TRBV27
CASSQRQGSTEAFF
TGTGCCAGCAGCCAGAGACAGGGGAGCACTGAAGCTTTCTTT
>TRBJ1-2|NA|TRBD1|TRBV7-2
CASSLDRGYYGYTF
TGTGCCAGCAGCTTGGACAGGGGGTACTATGGCTACACCTTC
>TRBJ2-5|NA|TRBD2|TRBV9
CASSVFEREGPETQYF
TGTGCCAGCAGCGTATTTGAGCGGGAGGGCCCGGAGACCCAGTACTTC
>TRBJ1-2|NA|NA|TRBV7-8
CASSSAWTEANYGYTF
TGTGCCAGCAGCTCGGCCTGGACAGAAGCTAACTATGGCTACACCTTC
>TRBJ1-5|NA|NA|TRBV27
CASNLDGRFHQPQHF
TGTGCCAGCAACCTCGACGGCAGGTTCCATCAGCCCCAGCATTTT
>TRBJ2-3|NA|NA|TRBV4-1
CASSQDLVVVVTDTQYF
TGCGCCAGCAGCCAAGATCTGGTCGTGGTTGTCACAGATACGCAGTATTTT
>TRBJ2-6|NA|NA|TRBV5-6
CASSLTSWITSGANVLTF
TGTGCCAGCAGCTTGACTAGCTGGATAACCTCTGGGGCCAACGTCCTGACTTTC
>TRBJ2-7|NA|TRBD2|TRBV27
CASTREAGGREQYF
TGTGCCAGCACCCGGGAGGCGGGGGGGCGCGAGCAGTACTTC
>TRBJ2-1|NA|NA|TRBV19
CASSIWGEPARRNYNEQFF
TGTGCCAGTAGTATCTGGGGGGAACCTGCCAGGAGGAACTACAATGAGCAGTTCTTC
>TRBJ2-3|NA|TRBD2|TRBV18
CASSSTSGRGGTQYF
TGTGCCAGCTCATCAACTAGCGGGAGGGGTGGCACGCAGTATTTT
>TRBJ2-2|NA|NA|TRBV27
CASSLNRVTGELFF
TGTGCCAGCAGTTTAAATCGGGTCACCGGGGAGCTGTTTTTT
>TRBJ1-5|medium-sized|NA|TRBV11-2
CASSLGPGSNQPQHF
TGTGCCAGCAGCTTAGGGCCAGGTTCCAATCAGCCCCAGCATTTT
>TRBJ1-1|few|NA|TRBV19
CASSISVNTEAFF
TGTGCCAGTAGTATTTCAGTGAACACTGAAGCTTTCTTT
>TRBJ2-1|NA|NA|TRBV6-1
CASGQRDNEQFF
TGTGCCAGCGGTCAACGGGACAATGAGCAGTTCTTC
>TRBJ1-5|NA|TRBD1|TRBV18
CASSPGTGDTQPQHF
TGTGCCAGCTCACCCGGGACAGGGGATACTCAGCCCCAGCATTTT
>TRBJ2-1|NA|NA|TRBV2
CASSESGTSPSYNEQFF
TGTGCCAGCAGTGAGAGTGGGACTTCCCCTTCCTACAATGAGCAGTTCTTC